Detailed here is one T cell receptor (beta chain). Its antigen is not identified. This likely comes from a read error, as the CDR3 has no conserved phenylalanine or tryptophan at its end. It is unclear where the CDR3 begins or ends on the DNA, so no DNA is shown, and the CDR3 is as TCRdb lists it. Germline V CDR1 and CDR2: LGHNA, YSLEER. Ends included, the CDR3 has 14 residues. The tissue used was unsorted bulk material of about 19-33 mg. RNA and DNA were co-extracted from it with the AllPrep DNA/RNA mini kit. The data are from a study of tumor-infiltrating lymphocytes in primary liver carcinoma. The researchers produced TCR beta cDNA from approximately 0.45 ug total RNA with a constant-region primer. Each TCR beta library was derived from three nested multiplex PCR rounds that employed slightly modified ARM-PCR. TRBV1-TRBV30 forward and Cbeta reverse primers drove the first two approximately 11-cycle rounds. Each CDR3 protein gets one entry after TCRdb re-called the multiplex PCR reads with MiXCR. The data show fewer than 50,000 distinct CDR3 sequences, 60% to 80% seen once.

General study results and limits: A significantly higher top-250-clone fraction was found in tumors than in blood (p = 0.039).

This rearrangement joins TRBV4-3 to TRBJ2-1. The clonotype comes from a woman in her thirties with primary liver carcinoma and hepatitis B virus infection. Material for sequencing was tumor-adjacent normal liver tissue. CDR3 in amino acids: CVSNHTELVNEQFV.